This T cell receptor beta chain was captured by sequencing in a study of cytomegalovirus exposure and HLA in healthy donors. The CDR3 length is 14 residues. V lost 4 bases and J lost 14; bases outside the gene matches: 12. The germline gives CDR1 SGDLS, CDR2 YYNGEE. Amplification used 60 Vbeta primers and 13 Jbeta primers. TCRdb's copy holds only in-frame clones and misses some; the assay was immunoSEQ multiplex PCR. Of about 200,000 clones listed, 60% to 80% were seen once; the top ten hold around 1.9%. This clone was picked up a small number of times. The rearrangement joins TRBV9 to TRBJ2-2, with TRBD2 matching 9 bases. The sequenced sample consisted of PBMCs. The TCR was taken from a male donor in good health and CMV-seronegative. CDR3 DNA: TGTGCCAGCAGCCCCAGGACTAGCGTTCCTGCCCTGTTTTTT. It codes for CASSPRTSVPALFF.